These 19 T cell receptor beta chains were all obtained from the same sample, sequenced in a study of cytomegalovirus exposure and HLA in healthy donors. 13 Jbeta primers and 60 Vbeta primers were used for the PCR. The protocol was immunoSEQ multiplex PCR, while the TCRdb copy is restricted to in-frame clones and leaves out a portion. The sample yields about 150,000 clones, 79% seen once. Sequenced input: PBMCs. The origin of the receptors is a man aged 30 to 45 in good health and CMV-seropositive.

V is TRBV7-2 and J is TRBJ2-3; D not resolved. Germline V gene sequence: CDR1 SGHTA, CDR2 FQGNSA. Trimming stripped 5 bases from V and 2 bases from J, with 14 bases between. This CDR3 contains 15 residues. This CDR3 is CASSPDKKFTDTQYF. CDR3 DNA: TGTGCCAGCAGCCCCGACAAGAAGTTCACAGATACGCAGTATTTT.

This chain uses TRBV5-1 with TRBJ2-7, with TRBD2 identical over 9 bases. After removal of 0 bases from V and 2 bases from J, the junction contained 15 bases not matched to a gene. The CDR3 has 19 amino acids. Per the germline V gene, CDR1 is SGHRS and CDR2 is YFSETQ. The CDR3 DNA reads as TGCGCCAGCAGCTTGGAGGGTAGCGGGGGCGTTGGAGAGCCCTACGAGCAGTACTTC. Translation: CASSLEGSGGVGEPYEQYF.

V is TRBV4-3 and J is TRBJ2-1; TRBD1 is a possible D gene (6 bases). V lost 4 bases, J lost 4 bases, and 17 bases lay in between. The CDR3 sequence is 16 residues long. Germline V gene data show CDR1 as LGHNA and CDR2 as YSLEER. CDR3 in amino acids: CASSLSTGTNYNEQFF. In nucleotides, the CDR3 is TGCGCCAGCAGCCTTTCTACCGGGACAAATTACAATGAGCAGTTCTTC.

There are a few counts of this clone. The chain has TRBV5-1 and TRBJ2-2, with 14 bases that match TRBD2. The CDR3 sequence is 16 residues long. Trimming cost V 4 bases and J 1 base; bases outside gene matches: 0. CDR1 SGHRS and CDR2 YFSETQ come from the germline V gene. The CDR3 coding sequence is TGCGCCAGCAGCGGACTAGCGGGAGGGAACACCGGGGAGCTGTTTTTT. Its protein product is CASSGLAGGNTGELFF.

The genes are TRBV11-2 and TRBJ2-7; maybe TRBD1 (6 bases). Germline-derived CDR1 and CDR2 are SGHAT and FQNNGV. The CDR3 sequence is 14 residues long. V was shortened by 2 bases and J by 1 base, with 9 bases between the two germline ends. For the CDR3, the DNA is TGTGCCAGCAGCTTAAACAGGGATTCCTACGAGCAGTACTTC. Residues: CASSLNRDSYEQYF.

V and J are TRBV9 and TRBJ2-3, with D perhaps TRBD1 (6 bases). This CDR3 is built from 14 residues. Trimming left V 7 bases short and J 5 bases short, with 17 bases between. Germline assignment: CDR1 SGDLS and CDR2 YYNGEE. The CDR3 reads CASSDSPAVDTQYF. The CDR3 DNA is TGTGCCAGCTCGGACAGCCCCGCAGTAGATACGCAGTATTTT.

The V call is TRBV5-4, the J call TRBJ2-1; 7 bases map to TRBD1. Trimming removed 4 bases from V and 5 bases from J; junction bases left unmatched: 12. The CDR3 runs to 16 residues. CDR1 and CDR2 (germline): SGHNT, YYREEE (reference sequence). This CDR3 is CASSPASGTEHNEQFF. The CDR3 region has the DNA TGTGCCAGCAGCCCCGCCTCCGGGACAGAACACAATGAGCAGTTCTTC.

The rearrangement links TRBV13 to TRBJ2-5; TRBD2 aligns across 7 bases. Trimming at V came to 5 bases and at J to 5 bases, leaving 8 bases not matched to a gene. The CDR3 consists of 14 residues. Per the germline V gene, CDR1 is PRHDT and CDR2 is FYEKMQ (reference sequence). The DNA of the CDR3 is TGTGCCAGCAGCCCAGGACTAGGTCGGGAGACCCAGTACTTC. It codes for CASSPGLGRETQYF.

The DNA for the CDR3 is TGTGCCAGCAGTTTATGGACTAGCGGGGGGGCCCCCTACGAGCAGTACTTC. This encodes CASSLWTSGGAPYEQYF. The gene calls are TRBV27 and TRBJ2-7; 15 positions agree with TRBD2. The CDR3 consists of 17 residues. CDR1 is MNHEY and CDR2 is SMNVEV in the germline V gene (reference sequence). With V trimmed by 1 base and J by 2 bases, 3 bases remained unmatched.

This clone was recorded once. This chain connects TRBV28 to TRBJ1-5; no clear D. The CDR3 sequence is 13 residues long. The V end was cut by 7 bases, the J end by 4 bases, with 11 bases between. Germline CDR1 MDHEN, CDR2 SYDVKM. Here the CDR3 DNA reads TGTGCCAGCACCGGGGATACGAATCAGCCCCAGCATTTT. Translating gives CASTGDTNQPQHF.

This sequence joins TRBV30 and TRBJ2-3; 8 positions match TRBD2. V was clipped by 0 bases and J by 4 bases; unmatched bases: 6. The CDR3 runs 15 residues. Per germline, CDR1 GTSNPN and CDR2 SVGIG (reference sequence). The CDR3 coding sequence is TGTGCCTGGAGTGTGAGTAGCGGGATGTCAGATACGCAGTATTTT. This encodes CAWSVSSGMSDTQYF.

The chain employs TRBV5-5 and TRBJ1-2; possible D gene TRBD1, 6 bases. V dropped 4 bases and J dropped 6 bases, with 16 bases sitting between them. This CDR3 has 14 residues. Per germline, CDR1 SGHKS and CDR2 YYEKEE (reference sequence). Here the CDR3 reads CASSLNRAGDGYTF. In DNA form, the CDR3 reads TGTGCCAGCAGCCTAAACAGGGCCGGGGATGGCTACACCTTC. Full variable domain (missing parts from reference TRBV5-5 and TRBJ1-2): DAGVTQSPTHLIKTRGQQVTLRCSPISGHKSVSWYQQVLGQGPQFIFQYYEKEERGRGNFPDRFSARQFPNYSSELNVNALLLGDSALYLCASSLNRAGDGYTFGSGTRLTVV.

The gene calls are TRBV28 and TRBJ1-2; 9 bases fit TRBD1. V lost 2 bases and J lost 5; bases outside the gene matches: 6. CDR1 and CDR2 from the germline V gene are MDHEN and SYDVKM. The CDR3 contains 15 residues. The CDR3 DNA reads TGTGCCAGCAGTTTAGGGACAGGGTCCCAATATGGCTACACCTTC. Protein: CASSLGTGSQYGYTF.

CDR3 sequence reads: CASSLDGMDGNQPQHF. The CDR3 DNA sequence: TGCGCCAGCAGCTTGGACGGGATGGATGGCAATCAGCCCCAGCATTTT. The genes are TRBV5-1 and TRBJ1-5; D remains ambiguous. CDR1 SGHRS and CDR2 YFSETQ come from the germline V gene. The V gene lost 0 bases and the J gene lost 2 bases, with 12 bases spanning the gap. This CDR3 is built from 16 residues. Full variable domain (missing parts from reference TRBV5-1 and TRBJ1-5): KAGVTQTPRYLIKTRGQQVTLSCSPISGHRSVSWYQQTPGQGLQFLFEYFSETQRNKGNFPGRFSGRQFSNSRSEMNVSTLELGDSALYLCASSLDGMDGNQPQHFGDGTRLSIL.

This clone was counted once. V is TRBV19 and J is TRBJ1-2, with D hard to call. The CDR3 is 15 amino acids. Germline-derived CDR1 and CDR2 are LNHDA and SQIVND (reference sequence). Trimming took 6 bases from V and 1 from J, leaving 15 bases between them. For the CDR3, the DNA is TGTGCCAGTAGCGACAAGAACCAATTTAACTATGGCTACACCTTC. Encoded protein: CASSDKNQFNYGYTF.

This clone was recorded once. The chain recombines TRBV18 with TRBJ2-1; 12 nucleotides match TRBD2. The CDR3 sequence is 16 residues long. Germline CDR1 reads KGHSH; CDR2 reads LQKENI. V lost 2 bases and J lost 6; bases outside the gene matches: 5. Here the CDR3 DNA reads TGTGCCAGCTCACCATCCGGGGGACTAGCGGGCAATGAGCAGTTCTTC. Protein: CASSPSGGLAGNEQFF.

The V gene is TRBV4-1, the J gene TRBJ2-5; a possible D gene is TRBD2 (6 bases). Germline lookup yields CDR1 MGHRA and CDR2 YSYEKL. CDR3 length equals 13 residues. Trimming took off 4 bases at V and 4 bases at J, with 10 bases between the two ends. CDR3 protein: CASSPAGGETQYF. The CDR3 DNA reads as TGCGCCAGCAGCCCTGCCGGGGGAGAGACCCAGTACTTC.

This clone was seen just once. The V gene is TRBV30, the J gene TRBJ2-1; TRBD2 aligns across 8 bases. J lost 6 bases, V lost 6 bases, and 10 bases had no gene match. The CDR3 totals 14 residues. Germline V gene lookup returns CDR1 GTSNPN and CDR2 SVGIG (reference sequence). This CDR3 reads CACQGPGGGNEQFF. In DNA form, the CDR3 reads TGTGCCTGTCAGGGCCCGGGGGGGGGCAATGAGCAGTTCTTC.

This chain uses TRBV2 with TRBJ1-4; 8 bases are shared with TRBD1. The germline V gene has CDR1 SNHLY and CDR2 FYNNEI. This CDR3 is built from 12 residues. V lost 8 bases and J lost 8; bases outside the gene matches: 4. For the CDR3, the DNA is TGTGCCAGCCGGACAGGGACCGAAAAACTGTTTTTT. Encoded protein: CASRTGTEKLFF.